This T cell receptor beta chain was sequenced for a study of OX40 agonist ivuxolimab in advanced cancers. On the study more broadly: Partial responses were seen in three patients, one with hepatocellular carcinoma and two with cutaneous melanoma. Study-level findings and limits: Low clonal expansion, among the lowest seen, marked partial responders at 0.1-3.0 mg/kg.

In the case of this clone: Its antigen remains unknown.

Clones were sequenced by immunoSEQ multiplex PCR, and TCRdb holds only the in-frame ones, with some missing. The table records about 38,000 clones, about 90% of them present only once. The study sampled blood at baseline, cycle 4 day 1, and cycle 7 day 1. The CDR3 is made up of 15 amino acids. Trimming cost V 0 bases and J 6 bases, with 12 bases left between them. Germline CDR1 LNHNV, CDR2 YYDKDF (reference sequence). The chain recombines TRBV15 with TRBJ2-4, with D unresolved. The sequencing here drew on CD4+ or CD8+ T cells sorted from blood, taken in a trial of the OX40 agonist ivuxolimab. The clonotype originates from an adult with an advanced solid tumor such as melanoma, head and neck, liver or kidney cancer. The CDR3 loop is CATSRDTTSGNIQYF. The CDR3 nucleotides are TGTGCCACCAGCAGAGATACGACATCGGGAAACATTCAGTACTTC.